Included here is one T cell receptor (beta chain) sequence, with context. The length of the CDR3 is 15 residues. In germline, CDR1 is LNHDA, CDR2 SQIVND (reference sequence). V shed 1 base, J shed 3 bases, and the junction held 3 bases outside the gene matches. Sequencing was performed with immunoSEQ multiplex PCR; in TCRdb, only in-frame clones are kept and a portion is missing. The table has around 270,000 clones, roughly 89% seen once. The sample originates from a study of blood T cell repertoires in COVID-19. Across the study: From T cells, B-cell-depleted T cells, or PBMCs came the material, which was cDNA or gDNA.

The chain couples TRBV19 to TRBJ2-7; 10 positions match TRBD1. The sequence was obtained from a man aged 35-49 years with acute or convalescent COVID-19. The specimen sequenced was peripheral blood. In DNA form, the CDR3 reads TGTGCCAGTAGTATAGGCGGGACAGGGGACTACGAGCAGTACTTC. Protein product: CASSIGGTGDYEQYF.